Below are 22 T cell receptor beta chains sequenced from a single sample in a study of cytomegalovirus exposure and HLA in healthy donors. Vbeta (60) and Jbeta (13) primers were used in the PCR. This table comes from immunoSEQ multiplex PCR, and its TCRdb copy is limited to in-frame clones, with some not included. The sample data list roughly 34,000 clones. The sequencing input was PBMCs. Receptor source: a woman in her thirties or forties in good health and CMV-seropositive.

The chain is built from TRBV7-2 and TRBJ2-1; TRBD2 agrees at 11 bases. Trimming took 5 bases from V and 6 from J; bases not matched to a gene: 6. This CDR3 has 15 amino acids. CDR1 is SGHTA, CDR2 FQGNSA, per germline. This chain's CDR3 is CASSILSGRANEQFF. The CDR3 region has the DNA TGTGCCAGCAGCATCCTTAGCGGGAGGGCCAATGAGCAGTTCTTC. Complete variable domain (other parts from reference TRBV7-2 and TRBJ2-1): GAGVSQSPSNKVTEKGKDVELRCDPISGHTALYWYRQSLGQGLEFLIYFQGNSAPDKSGLPSDRFSAERTGGSVSTLTIQRTQQEDSAVYLCASSILSGRANEQFFGPGTRLTVL.

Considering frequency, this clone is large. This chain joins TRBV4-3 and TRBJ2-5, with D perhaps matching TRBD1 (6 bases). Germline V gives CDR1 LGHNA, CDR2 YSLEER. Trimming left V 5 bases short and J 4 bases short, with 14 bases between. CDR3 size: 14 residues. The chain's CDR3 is CASSAGTSGETQYF. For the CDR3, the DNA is TGCGCCAGCAGCGCCGGGACATCCGGAGAGACCCAGTACTTC.

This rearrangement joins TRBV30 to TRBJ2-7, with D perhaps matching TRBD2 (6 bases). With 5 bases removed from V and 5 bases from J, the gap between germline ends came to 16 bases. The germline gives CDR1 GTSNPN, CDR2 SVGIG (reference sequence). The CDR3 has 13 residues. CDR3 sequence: CAWGANWGDEQYF. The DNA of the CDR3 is TGTGCCTGGGGGGCGAATTGGGGGGACGAGCAGTACTTC.

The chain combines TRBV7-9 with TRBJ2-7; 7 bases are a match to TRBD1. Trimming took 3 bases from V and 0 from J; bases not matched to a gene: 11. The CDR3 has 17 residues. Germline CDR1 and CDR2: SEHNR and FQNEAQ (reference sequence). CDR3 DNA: TGTGCCAGCAGCTTCGTTCGGGGACAGCGGAACTCCTACGAGCAGTACTTC. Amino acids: CASSFVRGQRNSYEQYF.

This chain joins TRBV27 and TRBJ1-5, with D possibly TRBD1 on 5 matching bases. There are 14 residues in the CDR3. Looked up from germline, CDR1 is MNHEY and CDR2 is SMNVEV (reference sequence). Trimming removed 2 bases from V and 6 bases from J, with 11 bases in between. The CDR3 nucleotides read TGTGCCAGCAGTTTAGGGGCCCGCCCTCAGCCCCAGCATTTT. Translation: CASSLGARPQPQHF.

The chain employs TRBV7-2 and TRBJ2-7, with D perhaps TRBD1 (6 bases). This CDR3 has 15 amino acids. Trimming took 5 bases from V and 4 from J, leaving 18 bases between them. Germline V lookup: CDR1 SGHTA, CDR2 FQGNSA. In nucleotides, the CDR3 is TGTGCCAGCAGCCCGACCGCTGTGGGGGCGTACGAGCAGTACTTC. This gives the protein CASSPTAVGAYEQYF.

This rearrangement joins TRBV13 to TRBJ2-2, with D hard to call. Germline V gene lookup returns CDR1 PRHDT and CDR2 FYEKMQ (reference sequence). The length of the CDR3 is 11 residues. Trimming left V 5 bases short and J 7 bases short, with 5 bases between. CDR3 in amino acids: CASSGGGELFF. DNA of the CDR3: TGTGCCAGCAGCGGCGGCGGGGAGCTGTTTTTT.

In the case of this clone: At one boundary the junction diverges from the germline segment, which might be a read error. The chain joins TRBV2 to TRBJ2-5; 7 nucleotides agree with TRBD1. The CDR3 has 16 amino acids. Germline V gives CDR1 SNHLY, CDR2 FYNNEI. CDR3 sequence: CANSDIRDRRRETQYF. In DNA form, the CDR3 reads TGTGCCAACAGTGATATCCGGGACAGACGCCGGGAGACCCAGTACTTC.

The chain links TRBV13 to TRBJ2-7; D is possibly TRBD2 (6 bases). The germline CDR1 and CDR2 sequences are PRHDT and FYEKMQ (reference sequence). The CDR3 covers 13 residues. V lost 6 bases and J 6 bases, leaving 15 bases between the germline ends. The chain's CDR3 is CASSLYGGSEQYF. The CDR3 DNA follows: TGTGCCAGCAGTCTCTATGGAGGGTCCGAGCAGTACTTC. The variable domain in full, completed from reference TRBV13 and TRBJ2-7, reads AAGVIQSPRHLIKEKRETATLKCYPIPRHDTVYWYQQGPGQDPQFLISFYEKMQSDKGSIPDRFSAQQFSDYHSELNMSSLELGDSALYFCASSLYGGSEQYFGPGTRLTVT.

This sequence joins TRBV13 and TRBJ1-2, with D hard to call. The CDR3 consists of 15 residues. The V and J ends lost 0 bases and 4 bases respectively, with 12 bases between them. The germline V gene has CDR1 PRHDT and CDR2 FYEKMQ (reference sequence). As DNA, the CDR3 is TGTGCCAGCAGCTTAGGCCTTGGCAGCGCCTATGGCTACACCTTC. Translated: CASSLGLGSAYGYTF.

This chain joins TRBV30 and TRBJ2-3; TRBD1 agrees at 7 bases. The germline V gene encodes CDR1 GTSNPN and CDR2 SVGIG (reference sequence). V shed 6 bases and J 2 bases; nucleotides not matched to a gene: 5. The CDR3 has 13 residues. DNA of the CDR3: TGTGCCTGTCGACAGGGCACCACAGATACGCAGTATTTT. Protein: CACRQGTTDTQYF.

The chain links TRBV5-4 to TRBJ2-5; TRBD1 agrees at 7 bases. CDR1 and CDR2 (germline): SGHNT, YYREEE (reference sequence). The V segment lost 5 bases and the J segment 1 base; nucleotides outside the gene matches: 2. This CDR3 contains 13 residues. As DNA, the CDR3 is TGTGCCAGCAGACGGGACAGCCAAGAGACCCAGTACTTC. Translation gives CASRRDSQETQYF.

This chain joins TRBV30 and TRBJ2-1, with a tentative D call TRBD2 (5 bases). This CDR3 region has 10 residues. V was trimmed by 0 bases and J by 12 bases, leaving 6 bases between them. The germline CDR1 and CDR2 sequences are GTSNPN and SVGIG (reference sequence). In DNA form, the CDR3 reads TGTGCCTGGAGTGTAGGAGGGCAGTTCTTC. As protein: CAWSVGGQFF. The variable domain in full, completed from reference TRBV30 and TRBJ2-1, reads SQTIHQWPATLVQPVGSPLSLECTVEGTSNPNLYWYRQAAGRGLQLLFYSVGIGQISSEVPQNLSASRPQDRQFILSSKKLLLSDSGFYLCAWSVGGQFFGPGTRLTVL.

The CDR3 bases are TGTGCCATCAGTGGTAACAGGGACGACCCTGGCTACACCTTC. This gives the protein CAISGNRDDPGYTF. The chain employs TRBV10-3 and TRBJ1-2; D is perhaps TRBD1 (6 bases). Germline values: CDR1 ENHRY, CDR2 SYGVKD. The V and J ends lost 4 bases and 7 bases respectively, with 16 bases between them. The CDR3 has 14 residues.

CDR3 DNA sequence: TGCAGCGTTTTAGCGGGAGCCGGGAATGAGCAGTTCTTC. This translates into CSVLAGAGNEQFF. J is TRBJ2-1 and V is TRBV29-1; 9 bases align to TRBD2. The germline V gene encodes CDR1 SQVTM and CDR2 ANQGSEA. Trimming removed 5 bases from V and 7 bases from J; junction bases left unmatched: 6. CDR3 length: 13 residues.

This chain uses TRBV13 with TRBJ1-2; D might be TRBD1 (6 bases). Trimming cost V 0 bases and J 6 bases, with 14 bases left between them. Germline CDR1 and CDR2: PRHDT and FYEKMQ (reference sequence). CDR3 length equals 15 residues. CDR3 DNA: TGTGCCAGCAGCTTAGGACAGGGCGCCTATGATGGCTACACCTTC. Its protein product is CASSLGQGAYDGYTF.

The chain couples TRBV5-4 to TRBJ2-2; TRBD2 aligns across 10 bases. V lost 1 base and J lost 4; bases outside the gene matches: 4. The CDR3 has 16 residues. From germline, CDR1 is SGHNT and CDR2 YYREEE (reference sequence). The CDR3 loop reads CASSLTSGTTTGELFF. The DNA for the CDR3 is TGTGCCAGCAGCTTGACTAGCGGGACGACCACCGGGGAGCTGTTTTTT.

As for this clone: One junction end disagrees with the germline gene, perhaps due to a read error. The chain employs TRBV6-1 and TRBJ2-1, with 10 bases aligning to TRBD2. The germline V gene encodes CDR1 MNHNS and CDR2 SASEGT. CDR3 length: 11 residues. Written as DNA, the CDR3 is TGTGCCAGCAGGGACGGACTAGCGGTTCTCTTC. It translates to CASRDGLAVLF.

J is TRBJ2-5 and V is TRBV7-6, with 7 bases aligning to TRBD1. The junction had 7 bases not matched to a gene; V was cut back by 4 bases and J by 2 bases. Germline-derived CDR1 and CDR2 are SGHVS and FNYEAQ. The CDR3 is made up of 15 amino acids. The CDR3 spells CASSYTRDRQETQYF. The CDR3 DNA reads TGTGCCAGCAGCTACACCCGGGACAGACAAGAGACCCAGTACTTC.

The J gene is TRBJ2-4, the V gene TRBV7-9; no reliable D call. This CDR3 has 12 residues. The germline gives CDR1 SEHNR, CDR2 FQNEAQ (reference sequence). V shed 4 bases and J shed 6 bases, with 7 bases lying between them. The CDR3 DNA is TGTGCCAGCAGCTACGACTTAAACATTCAGTACTTC. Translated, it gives CASSYDLNIQYF. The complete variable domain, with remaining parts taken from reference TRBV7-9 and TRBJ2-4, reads DTGVSQNPRHKITKRGQNVTFRCDPISEHNRLYWYRQTLGQGPEFLTYFQNEAQLEKSRLLSDRFSAERPKGSFSTLEIQRTEQGDSAMYLCASSYDLNIQYFGAGTRLSVL.

CDR3 DNA sequence: TGTGCCAGCAGCTTGACGACAGGGGTAGGCGAGACCCAGTACTTC. Residues: CASSLTTGVGETQYF. The V gene is TRBV5-6, the J gene TRBJ2-5; TRBD1 matches 8 bases. Germline assignment: CDR1 SGHDT and CDR2 YYEEEE. V gave up 1 base and J gave up 5 bases; unmatched junction bases: 7. The CDR3 totals 15 residues.

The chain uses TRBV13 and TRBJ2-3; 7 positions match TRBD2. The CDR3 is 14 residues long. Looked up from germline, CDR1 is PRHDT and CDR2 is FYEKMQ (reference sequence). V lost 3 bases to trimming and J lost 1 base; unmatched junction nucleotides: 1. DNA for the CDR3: TGTGCCAGCAGCTTGCTAGCGGGCACAGATACGCAGTATTTT. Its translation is CASSLLAGTDTQYF.